This T cell receptor beta chain is drawn from a study of blood T cells in healthy people across ages. For the second PCR, which ran for roughly 7 to 11 cycles, a sample-barcoded 5' primer and a J-beta primer mix were used. One entry per CDR3 protein results from TCRdb running MiXCR on the 5' RACE reads. The sample holds around 1,700,000 distinct CDR3 sequences; 28% are singletons and the top ten take about 8%. V was cut by 0 bases and J by 5 bases, with 19 bases left in between. The CDR3 has 17 residues. In germline, CDR1 is SGHDT, CDR2 YYEEEE. The specimen sequenced was blood. The sequence derives from a woman aged 25-40 years in good health. The chain couples TRBV5-6 to TRBJ2-3; no reliable D call. This CDR3 reads CASSLGSRSRAQDTQYF. CDR3 sequence (DNA): TGTGCCAGCAGCTTGGGGAGCAGGAGCCGAGCACAAGATACGCAGTATTTT.